This T cell receptor (beta chain) was captured by sequencing in a study of blood T cell repertoires in COVID-19. Overall study context: Samples came from the United States, Italy and Spain, spanning acute and convalescent COVID-19.

Here immunoSEQ multiplex PCR was the method, and the copy in TCRdb shows in-frame clones only, minus some. The table includes approximately 160,000 clones, over 60% detected once. The sequencing sample was made of peripheral blood. The origin of this receptor is a man between 60 and 70 years old with acute or convalescent COVID-19.

The CDR3: CASSPRTGPDGYTF. The CDR3 nucleotides read TGTGCCAGTAGTCCAAGGACAGGGCCTGATGGCTACACCTTC. This rearrangement joins TRBV19 to TRBJ1-2; 8 bases are a match to TRBD1. The CDR3 is 14 amino acids. Germline CDR1 is LNHDA and CDR2 is SQIVND (reference sequence). The V gene end was trimmed by 5 bases and the J gene end by 6 bases; junction bases not matched to a gene: 8.